These 27 T cell receptor beta chains were all obtained from the same sample, sequenced in a study of blood T cell repertoires in COVID-19 (dated by TCRdb to the early 2020s). Library prep was done by the immunoSEQ multiplex PCR assay. TCRdb retrieved this table from immuneACCESS and kept in-frame rearrangements only. Not all clones are present; in checked studies, unresolved V genes account for under half, and no reason is known for the remainder. The sample records over 110,000 clones, roughly 80% of which are singletons. Around 3.8% of the sample is held by the ten biggest clonotypes. Sequencing input: peripheral blood. These TCRs come from a man aged 65 to 79 who had recovered from COVID-19.

This chain joins TRBV6-5 and TRBJ1-2, with 10 bases that match TRBD1. V lost 6 bases, J lost 6 bases, and 4 bases stayed unmatched. The germline gives CDR1 MNHEY, CDR2 SVGAGI. This CDR3 has 13 amino acids. CDR3 residues: CASRDRGNNGYTF. The CDR3, as DNA: TGTGCCAGCAGGGACAGGGGGAATAATGGCTACACCTTC.

The chain employs TRBV18 and TRBJ1-1; D is ambiguous. The CDR3 spans 14 residues. Germline V gene lookup returns CDR1 KGHSH and CDR2 LQKENI. Trimming cost V 6 bases and J 5 bases, with 16 bases left between them. CDR3 sequence (DNA): TGTGCCAGCTCCAGCCCCCTGTCCGGGACTGAAGCTTTCTTT. This sequence encodes CASSSPLSGTEAFF.

The CDR3 DNA reads TGTGCTAGTGGTTTGCTACAGGGGGGCGACCTGGATACGCAGTATTTT. Its protein is CASGLLQGGDLDTQYF. The chain combines TRBV12-5 with TRBJ2-3; 8 bases align to TRBD1. The CDR3 is 16 residues long. In germline, CDR1 is LGHNT, CDR2 FRNRAP. V gave up 2 bases and J gave up 6 bases; unmatched junction bases: 10.

The rearrangement links TRBV29-1 to TRBJ2-3; D is uncertain. The germline V gene has CDR1 SQVTM and CDR2 ANQGSEA. Between the trimmed V and J ends, which lost 2 bases and 2 bases, there was a span of 8 bases. The CDR3 consists of 13 residues. The CDR3 loop is CSVETQVTDTQYF. The CDR3 DNA sequence: TGCAGCGTTGAAACGCAGGTCACAGATACGCAGTATTTT.

There are many counts of this clone. The chain employs TRBV4-2 and TRBJ2-5; TRBD2 aligns across 7 bases. Germline V gives CDR1 LGHNA, CDR2 YNFKEQ. This CDR3 has 14 residues. J was trimmed by 5 bases and V by 1 base; bases with no gene match: 4. The CDR3 coding sequence is TGTGCCAGCAGCCAAGCGGGAGGTATGGAGACCCAGTACTTC. As protein: CASSQAGGMETQYF.

The chain carries TRBV14 and TRBJ2-3; TRBD2 agrees at 8 bases. The germline V gene encodes CDR1 SGHDN and CDR2 FVKESK. V shed 1 base and J 4 bases; nucleotides not matched to a gene: 7. The CDR3 length is 16 residues. CDR3 DNA: TGTGCCAGCAGCCAAGTTAGCGGGACTGCGGCAGATACGCAGTATTTT. Protein: CASSQVSGTAADTQYF. Using reference TRBV14 and TRBJ2-3 for the parts outside the CDR3, the full variable domain is EAGVTQFPSHSVIEKGQTVTLRCDPISGHDNLYWYRRVMGKEIKFLLHFVKESKQDESGMPNNRFLAERTGGTYSTLKVQPAELEDSGVYFCASSQVSGTAADTQYFGPGTRLTVL.

This rearrangement joins TRBV5-1 to TRBJ1-2, with 10 bases that match TRBD1. The trim removed 2 bases at V and 8 bases at J, leaving 6 bases unmatched. The V gene's germline CDR1 is SGHRS and CDR2 YFSETQ. The CDR3 runs 14 residues. In nucleotides, the CDR3 is TGCGCCAGCAGCTTCTCCGGGACAGGGGACGGCTACACCTTC. Translation: CASSFSGTGDGYTF.

CDR3 protein: CASSFDQGTKNIQYF. CDR3 DNA: TGTGCCAGCAGCTTCGACCAGGGGACCAAAAACATTCAGTACTTC. This sequence joins TRBV5-8 and TRBJ2-4, with D tentatively TRBD1 (6 bases). This CDR3 has 15 amino acids. From germline, CDR1 is SGHTS and CDR2 YDEGEE. V lost 2 bases to trimming and J lost 2 bases, with 11 bases between them. The full variable domain, in which reference TRBV5-8 and TRBJ2-4 provide the parts outside the CDR3, is EAGVTQSPTHLIKTRGQQATLRCSPISGHTSVYWYQQALGLGLQFLLWYDEGEERNRGNFPPRFSGRQFPNYSSELNVNALELEDSALYLCASSFDQGTKNIQYFGAGTRLSVL.

The genes are TRBV7-9 and TRBJ1-2; a possible D gene is TRBD1 (5 bases). The CDR3 is 16 residues long. The germline V and J ends were trimmed by 5 bases and 0 bases, with 16 bases remaining between them. Germline V gene data show CDR1 as SEHNR and CDR2 as FQNEAQ (reference sequence). The CDR3 DNA is TGTGCCAGCAGCAAGGTATTAGGGGTGGCTAACTATGGCTACACCTTC. Protein: CASSKVLGVANYGYTF.

The rearrangement links TRBV10-1 to TRBJ2-5; tentatively, D is TRBD2 (5 bases). This CDR3 comprises 13 residues. Germline CDR1 WNHNN, CDR2 SYGVQD (reference sequence). Trimming removed 3 bases from V and 4 bases from J, with 9 bases in between. DNA of the CDR3: TGCGCCAGCAGTGACGAGGGTGGAGAGACCCAGTACTTC. It encodes CASSDEGGETQYF.

The chain is built from TRBV2 and TRBJ1-4, with D maybe TRBD1 (5 bases). The CDR3 is 15 residues long. The ends were cut back, 6 bases at V and 2 bases at J, with 13 bases in the middle. Germline-derived CDR1 and CDR2 are SNHLY and FYNNEI. CDR3 in amino acids: CASRRQLATNEKLFF. The CDR3 nucleotides are TGTGCCAGCAGGAGACAGCTTGCTACTAATGAAAAACTGTTTTTT.

V and J are TRBV24-1 and TRBJ1-5; D may be TRBD1 (6 bases). The V and J ends lost 4 bases and 1 base respectively, with 7 bases between them. Germline-derived CDR1 and CDR2 are KGHDR and SFDVKD. The CDR3 sequence is 14 residues long. In DNA form, the CDR3 reads TGTGCCACCAGTGACCAGGGGAGCAATCAGCCCCAGCATTTT. Amino acids: CATSDQGSNQPQHF.

The rearrangement uses TRBV7-2 and TRBJ2-7, with D maybe TRBD1 (5 bases). V was trimmed by 5 bases and J by 2 bases, leaving 16 bases between them. The germline CDR1 and CDR2 sequences are SGHTA and FQGNSA. The CDR3 spans 15 residues. Written as DNA, the CDR3 is TGTGCCAGCAGCCCTCGACAGTTTCCCGCCTACGAGCAGTACTTC. It encodes CASSPRQFPAYEQYF.

The chain has TRBV4-1 and TRBJ2-7; 10 bases match TRBD2. V gave up 3 bases and J gave up 2 bases; unmatched junction bases: 4. This CDR3 is 15 amino acids long. CDR1 is MGHRA and CDR2 is YSYEKL in the germline V gene. The CDR3 spells CASSHPGLAPYEQYF. The DNA of the CDR3 is TGCGCCAGCAGCCATCCGGGACTAGCGCCCTACGAGCAGTACTTC.

V gene TRBV11-2 combines with J gene TRBJ2-1; D is perhaps TRBD2 (5 bases). The CDR3 loop spans 12 amino acids. Trimming removed 6 bases from V and 15 bases from J, with 18 bases in between. CDR1 and CDR2 from the germline V gene are SGHAT and FQNNGV. The CDR3 protein is CASSRGSLGWFF. In DNA form, the CDR3 reads TGTGCCAGCAGTCGAGGGAGCCTAGGGTGGTTCTTC.

The chain employs TRBV6-1 and TRBJ2-1; TRBD2 is a possible D gene (6 bases). Germline V gene sequence: CDR1 MNHNS, CDR2 SASEGT. The CDR3 is 17 residues long. V was trimmed by 4 bases and J by 8 bases, leaving 24 bases between them. CDR3 sequence (DNA): TGTGCCAGCAGTGCAACTATACCGGGAGCCAGTATCTATGAGCAGTTCTTC. This sequence encodes CASSATIPGASIYEQFF.

This CDR3 is CASTPAAGVGETQYF. The CDR3 nucleotides are TGCGCCAGTACTCCGGCGGCGGGAGTGGGGGAGACCCAGTACTTC. The J gene is TRBJ2-5, the V gene TRBV10-2, with 7 bases fitting TRBD2. This CDR3 is built from 15 residues. CDR1 WSHSY and CDR2 SAAADI come from the germline V gene. Germline trimming cut 9 bases from V and 5 bases from J; bases unmatched to any gene: 15.

This chain joins TRBV29-1 and TRBJ2-2, with 7 bases matching TRBD2. The CDR3 has 15 amino acids. J gave up 5 bases and V 0 bases, and 6 bases lay outside the gene matches. Looked up from germline, CDR1 is SQVTM and CDR2 is ANQGSEA. In DNA form, the CDR3 reads TGCAGCGTTGAAGATCCGCTAGCGGAGACCGGGGAGCTGTTTTTT. This encodes CSVEDPLAETGELFF.

The chain links TRBV27 to TRBJ2-3; the D gene is possibly TRBD1 (6 bases). The CDR3 extends over 14 amino acids. The V gene lost 6 bases and the J gene lost 2 bases, with 12 bases spanning the gap. Germline V gene lookup returns CDR1 MNHEY and CDR2 SMNVEV (reference sequence). The CDR3 DNA sequence: TGTGCCAGCAGCCGGACAGATTCCACAGATACGCAGTATTTT. Protein: CASSRTDSTDTQYF.

This CDR3 reads CASSLGGTDSGNTIYF. The CDR3 DNA follows: TGCGCCAGCAGCTTGGGTGGGACAGACTCTGGAAACACCATATATTTT. This chain links TRBV5-1 with TRBJ1-3; 7 bases line up with TRBD1. CDR3 size: 16 residues. CDR1 is SGHRS and CDR2 is YFSETQ in the germline V gene. The V gene end was trimmed by 0 bases and the J gene end by 0 bases; junction bases not matched to a gene: 3.

The chain combines TRBV4-3 with TRBJ2-7; tentative D call: TRBD1 (5 bases). Looked up from germline, CDR1 is LGHNA and CDR2 is YSLEER. This CDR3 has 16 amino acids. Trimming shortened V by 0 bases and J by 3 bases, and 15 bases separated the two germline ends. The CDR3 coding sequence is TGCGCCAGCAGCCAAGATATCGGCCCCCAGGGCTACGAGCAGTACTTC. It codes for CASSQDIGPQGYEQYF.

CDR3 loop: CSASSDRVNTEAFF. The DNA for the CDR3 is TGCAGTGCTAGTTCGGACAGGGTGAACACTGAAGCTTTCTTT. V and J are TRBV20-1 and TRBJ1-1; TRBD1 matches at 8 bases. This CDR3 contains 14 residues. Germline CDR1 and CDR2: DFQATT and SNEGSKA (reference sequence). The junction had 3 bases not matched to a gene; V was cut back by 3 bases and J by 0 bases.

This clone was picked up one time. CDR3 in DNA: TGTGCCAGCAGTTTATCGTCCGGGAACACTGAAGCTTTCTTT. This encodes CASSLSSGNTEAFF. This chain uses TRBV27 with TRBJ1-1; D gene uncertain. Germline CDR1 reads MNHEY; CDR2 reads SMNVEV (reference sequence). The CDR3 consists of 14 residues. V shed 0 bases and J shed 1 base, with 6 bases lying between them.

This sequence joins TRBV12-3 or TRBV12-4 and TRBJ2-7; the D gene is possibly TRBD1 (5 bases). This CDR3 has 13 amino acids. Trimming removed 6 bases at V and 4 bases at J, with 13 bases between. CDR3 sequence (DNA): TGTGCCAGCAGCCCTAATCAGGGATACGAGCAGTACTTC. This codes for CASSPNQGYEQYF.

This clone was seen only once. The chain couples TRBV19 to TRBJ1-1; 10 bases are a match to TRBD1. The germline V gene encodes CDR1 LNHDA and CDR2 SQIVND (reference sequence). The V and J ends lost 9 bases and 1 base, in that order; junction bases with no gene match: 5. CDR3 length equals 14 residues. As DNA, the CDR3 is TGTGCCAGCGACAGGGGGCCACCGAACACTGAAGCTTTCTTT. This codes for CASDRGPPNTEAFF.

This clone was picked up one time. The V gene is TRBV7-9, the J gene TRBJ1-3, with D possibly matching TRBD1 (6 bases). This CDR3 has 14 amino acids. CDR1 is SEHNR, CDR2 FQNEAQ, per germline (reference sequence). Trimming stripped 2 bases from V and 3 bases from J, with 8 bases between. The CDR3 reads CASSLQGFGNTIYF. The DNA of the CDR3 is TGTGCCAGCAGCTTACAGGGGTTTGGAAACACCATATATTTT.

This chain links TRBV4-3 with TRBJ2-5, with D perhaps matching TRBD1 (5 bases). The germline V gene encodes CDR1 LGHNA and CDR2 YSLEER. Trimming left V 1 base short and J 2 bases short, with 14 bases between. CDR3 length: 16 residues. This CDR3 reads CASSQGSSTGQETQYF. CDR3 sequence (DNA): TGCGCCAGCAGCCAAGGATCGTCCACAGGACAAGAGACCCAGTACTTC.